Below, 29 T cell receptor beta chains from the same sample are listed, as sequenced in a study of T cell responses to AZD1222 COVID-19 vaccine. TCRdb's copy holds only in-frame clones and misses some; the assay was immunoSEQ multiplex PCR. The profile covers about 140,000 clones, with around 89% appearing a single time and around 5% taken by the ten largest. Sequences were derived from peripheral blood, sampled on day 0 of AZD1222 vaccination. These receptors came from an adult in good health.

Only one count was recorded for this clone. This chain connects TRBV25-1 to TRBJ1-6; D not resolved. The CDR3 extends over 12 amino acids. CDR1 is MGHDK and CDR2 is SYGVNS in the germline V gene. V lost 6 bases to trimming and J lost 7 bases, with 7 bases between them. DNA of the CDR3: TGTGCCAGCAGCGAGTGGAATTCACCCCTCCACTTT. This sequence encodes CASSEWNSPLHF. The full variable domain, its missing parts supplied by reference TRBV25-1 and TRBJ1-6, is EADIYQTPRYLVIGTGKKITLECSQTMGHDKMYWYQQDPGMELHLIHYSYGVNSTEKGDLSSESTVSRIRTEHFPLTLESARPSHTSQYLCASSEWNSPLHFGNGTRLTVT.

V usage is TRBV29-1 and J usage is TRBJ1-1; possible D gene TRBD1, 5 bases. V was clipped by 4 bases and J by 4 bases, with 19 bases between them. The CDR3 loop spans 15 amino acids. Germline CDR1 is SQVTM and CDR2 is ANQGSEA. The CDR3 loop is CSVVPVTGWGTEAFF. The CDR3 DNA is TGCAGCGTTGTCCCAGTCACAGGCTGGGGCACTGAAGCTTTCTTT.

The chain carries TRBV5-1 and TRBJ2-2; a possible D gene is TRBD2 (6 bases). Trimming removed 2 bases from V and 5 bases from J, with 10 bases in between. This CDR3 has 14 amino acids. Germline CDR1 SGHRS, CDR2 YFSETQ. This CDR3 reads CASSFNSGTGELFF. The CDR3, as DNA: TGCGCCAGCAGCTTTAACAGCGGGACCGGGGAGCTGTTTTTT.

This chain connects TRBV4-1 to TRBJ2-1; D is uncertain. The CDR3 sequence is 15 residues long. Germline CDR1 reads MGHRA; CDR2 reads YSYEKL. V lost 3 bases and J 4 bases, leaving 13 bases between the germline ends. The CDR3 DNA reads TGCGCCAGCAGCCACGATTCGGCCAGGTACAATGAGCAGTTCTTC. As protein: CASSHDSARYNEQFF.

This clone was counted a few times. The chain is built from TRBV6-4 and TRBJ2-1, with D perhaps matching TRBD2 (6 bases). Deletions cut 0 bases from V and 8 bases from J, with 14 bases between. The CDR3 loop spans 15 amino acids. Germline lookup yields CDR1 MRHNA and CDR2 SNTAGT. The CDR3 DNA sequence: TGTGCCAGCAGTGACTCGCCCAGGGACTCGCATGAGCAGTTCTTC. Protein product: CASSDSPRDSHEQFF.

The chain is built from TRBV10-1 and TRBJ1-2, with no clear D. With 8 bases removed from V and 4 bases from J, the gap between germline ends came to 20 bases. The germline V gene encodes CDR1 WNHNN and CDR2 SYGVQD (reference sequence). The CDR3 consists of 15 residues. CDR3 sequence: CASGRTDPPAYGYTF. The CDR3 DNA sequence: TGCGCCAGCGGCCGGACGGACCCTCCCGCCTATGGCTACACCTTC.

The V call is TRBV10-3, the J call TRBJ1-5, with D unclear. Germline CDR1 ENHRY, CDR2 SYGVKD. Trimming pared 3 bases from V and 1 base from J, leaving 7 bases between. This CDR3 contains 14 residues. CDR3 region: CAISDPRSNQPQHF. The CDR3, as DNA: TGTGCCATCAGTGATCCCAGGAGCAATCAGCCCCAGCATTTT.

The gene calls are TRBV7-9 and TRBJ1-3; D uncertain. The V gene's germline CDR1 is SEHNR and CDR2 FQNEAQ (reference sequence). This CDR3 contains 14 residues. Trimming removed 3 bases from V and 2 bases from J, with 8 bases in between. The CDR3 here is CASSLRGTGNTIYF. CDR3 coding DNA: TGTGCCAGCAGCTTGCGAGGGACTGGAAACACCATATATTTT.

The rearrangement joins TRBV4-1 to TRBJ1-1; possibly TRBD1 for D (5 bases). Germline values: CDR1 MGHRA, CDR2 YSYEKL. This CDR3 region has 15 residues. Deletions cut 1 base from V and 12 bases from J, with 21 bases between. The CDR3 DNA sequence: TGCGCCAGCAGCCAAGGTACTCCGGGGCCTACTGGGCCTTTCTTT. Its protein is CASSQGTPGPTGPFF.

This clone was picked up one time. The chain combines TRBV15 with TRBJ1-1, with D uncertain. Germline lookup yields CDR1 LNHNV and CDR2 YYDKDF (reference sequence). Trimming left V 1 base short and J 5 bases short, with 11 bases between. CDR3 length equals 14 residues. The DNA for the CDR3 is TGTGCCACCAGCAGAGCAAAAGGTGTAACTGAAGCTTTCTTT. This encodes CATSRAKGVTEAFF.

This clone showed up just once. This chain uses TRBV28 with TRBJ2-7, with D perhaps TRBD1 or TRBD2 (7 bases each). In germline, CDR1 is MDHEN, CDR2 SYDVKM. The CDR3 runs to 15 residues. The V end was cut by 6 bases, the J end by 4 bases, with 19 bases between. Here the CDR3 reads CASSKPGGQTYEQYF. CDR3 DNA: TGTGCCAGCAGCAAACCGGGGGGACAGACTTACGAGCAGTACTTC. The full variable domain, rest sourced from reference TRBV28 and TRBJ2-7, is DVKVTQSSRYLVKRTGEKVFLECVQDMDHENMFWYRQDPGLGLRLIYFSYDVKMKEKGDIPEGYSVSREKKERFSLILESASTNQTSMYLCASSKPGGQTYEQYFGPGTRLTVT.

The chain combines TRBV18 with TRBJ2-7; no reliable D call. Germline-derived CDR1 and CDR2 are KGHSH and LQKENI. This CDR3 is built from 14 residues. Trimming left V 4 bases short and J 5 bases short, with 15 bases between. Here the CDR3 reads CASSLLKFSHEQYF. The CDR3 DNA is TGTGCCAGCTCACTTCTCAAATTTTCCCACGAGCAGTACTTC.

Points on this clone: Germline and junction disagree at one end, which may indicate a read error. The chain couples TRBV7-8 to TRBJ1-2; D not resolved. This CDR3 contains 13 residues. Germline lookup yields CDR1 SGHVS and CDR2 FQNEAQ. CDR3 residues: CASSLAYRNAATF. CDR3 nucleotide sequence: TGTGCCAGCAGCTTAGCATACCGTAACGCGGCGACGTTC.

The CDR3 loop is CASSRVRDNTEAFF. The CDR3 DNA reads TGTGCCAGCAGCAGAGTACGGGACAACACTGAAGCTTTCTTT. The rearrangement links TRBV6-2 or TRBV6-3 to TRBJ1-1; D perhaps matches TRBD1 (5 bases). Germline values: CDR1 MNHEY, CDR2 SVGEGT. Deletions cut 6 bases from V and 2 bases from J, with 13 bases between. CDR3 length: 14 residues.

The chain's CDR3 is CASSPRERETSPLHF. In nucleotides, the CDR3 is TGTGCCAGCAGCCCGAGGGAGCGTGAGACGTCACCCCTCCACTTT. The V gene is TRBV3-1 (or the pseudogene TRBV3-2), the J gene TRBJ1-6; D unclear. This CDR3 is built from 15 residues. V was pared by 4 bases and J by 10 bases, with 17 bases between. Germline lookup yields CDR1 LGHDT and CDR2 YNNKEL (reference sequence).

This chain connects TRBV11-2 to TRBJ2-6, with D perhaps matching TRBD1 (5 bases). With 0 bases removed from V and 2 bases from J, the gap between germline ends came to 14 bases. Germline CDR1 reads SGHAT; CDR2 reads FQNNGV. CDR3 length: 18 residues. The CDR3 DNA reads as TGTGCCAGCAGCTTAGAATGGGGCGCGTCCCCTGGGGCCAACGTCCTGACTTTC. This sequence encodes CASSLEWGASPGANVLTF.

V usage is TRBV28 and J usage is TRBJ2-7; unclear D gene. Per germline, CDR1 MDHEN and CDR2 SYDVKM. This CDR3 has 14 amino acids. V was pared by 5 bases and J by 4 bases, with 15 bases between. CDR3 amino acids: CASSPFTGVYEQYF. The CDR3 DNA sequence: TGTGCCAGCAGTCCCTTCACTGGGGTTTACGAGCAGTACTTC.

This chain joins TRBV5-4 and TRBJ2-1; 7 bases fit TRBD2. The junction had 5 bases not matched to a gene; V was cut back by 4 bases and J by 1 base. The germline CDR1 and CDR2 sequences are SGHNT and YYREEE (reference sequence). The CDR3 runs 15 residues. The CDR3 coding sequence is TGTGCCAGCAGCCATCTAGCGGCGTCCTACAATGAGCAGTTCTTC. Translating gives CASSHLAASYNEQFF.

Turning to this clone: Germline and junction disagree at one end, which may indicate a read error. CDR3 amino acids: CASSSGGGETQYF. For the CDR3, the DNA is TGTGCTAGCAGCTCCGGTGGAGGAGAGACCCAGTACTTC. V usage is TRBV7-7 and J usage is TRBJ2-5; D is perhaps TRBD2 (5 bases). The CDR3 extends over 13 amino acids. Germline V gives CDR1 SSHAT, CDR2 FNYEAQ (reference sequence).

The chain recombines TRBV6-5 with TRBJ1-3; 11 nucleotides match TRBD1. The CDR3 covers 16 residues. The junction had 4 bases not matched to a gene; V was cut back by 4 bases and J by 2 bases. Germline lookup yields CDR1 MNHEY and CDR2 SVGAGI. The CDR3 here is CASSSPGQGAGNTIYF. CDR3 bases: TGTGCCAGCAGTTCCCCGGGACAGGGGGCTGGAAACACCATATATTTT.

This chain uses TRBV5-1 with TRBJ1-1; 9 nucleotides match TRBD1. The germline V gene encodes CDR1 SGHRS and CDR2 YFSETQ. CDR3 size: 14 residues. Trimming removed 3 bases from V and 2 bases from J; junction bases left unmatched: 2. The CDR3 here is CASSSTGGNTEAFF. CDR3 nucleotides: TGCGCCAGCAGCTCGACAGGGGGAAACACTGAAGCTTTCTTT.

The rearrangement uses TRBV6-5 and TRBJ1-5; D remains ambiguous. Trimming left V 6 bases short and J 0 bases short, with 12 bases between. Germline assignment: CDR1 MNHEY and CDR2 SVGAGI. There are 15 residues in the CDR3. Here the CDR3 DNA reads TGTGCCAGCAGCGCAGACTATTATAGCAATCAGCCCCAGCATTTT. The encoded protein is CASSADYYSNQPQHF.

The chain employs TRBV4-1 and TRBJ2-1; possibly TRBD2 for D (5 bases). The CDR3 has 17 amino acids. V was cut by 1 base and J by 0 bases, with 13 bases left in between. The germline CDR1 and CDR2 sequences are MGHRA and YSYEKL. CDR3 residues: CASSQGGRGSSYNEQFF. The CDR3 DNA is TGCGCCAGCAGCCAAGGGGGTCGTGGGAGCTCCTACAATGAGCAGTTCTTC.

This chain joins TRBV27 and TRBJ1-5, with unresolved D. Germline values: CDR1 MNHEY, CDR2 SMNVEV (reference sequence). With 5 bases removed from V and 7 bases from J, the gap between germline ends came to 18 bases. This CDR3 has 15 residues. The DNA for the CDR3 is TGTGCCAGCAGTCTACGCCCCCTGGGTGGGCAGCCCCAGCATTTT. Residues: CASSLRPLGGQPQHF.

This sequence joins TRBV4-1 and TRBJ1-4, with D perhaps TRBD1 (5 bases). The length of the CDR3 is 16 residues. The V gene's germline CDR1 is MGHRA and CDR2 YSYEKL. Trimming shortened V by 0 bases and J by 9 bases, and 17 bases separated the two germline ends. CDR3 bases: TGCGCCAGCAGCCAAGACCTTTCGGGGGAATGGAAAAAACTGTTTTTT. Amino acids: CASSQDLSGEWKKLFF.

CDR3 bases: TGTGCCAGCAGTCGAACTACAGCGGGGTTAAGTGCGTTAGGCTACACCTTC. This encodes CASSRTTAGLSALGYTF. The chain links TRBV27 to TRBJ1-2; D uncertain. CDR1 and CDR2 from the germline V gene are MNHEY and SMNVEV (reference sequence). The CDR3 loop spans 17 amino acids. Trimming removed 5 bases at V and 8 bases at J, with 27 bases between.

This chain joins TRBV15 and TRBJ2-5; 10 bases align to TRBD1. Germline V gene sequence: CDR1 LNHNV, CDR2 YYDKDF (reference sequence). This CDR3 is 19 amino acids long. Unmatched junction bases numbered 20, after V lost 7 bases and J lost 3 bases. The CDR3 DNA is TGTGCCACCATCAGTCTCCGGACAGGGGGGGCTTTTAGGAAAGAGACCCAGTACTTC. Translating gives CATISLRTGGAFRKETQYF.

V and J are TRBV9 and TRBJ1-3; possibly TRBD1 for D (5 bases). CDR1 SGDLS and CDR2 YYNGEE come from the germline V gene. This CDR3 is 15 amino acids long. V gave up 0 bases and J gave up 0 bases, with 7 bases separating them. CDR3 bases: TGTGCCAGCAGCGTAGGGGGGGTCTCTGGAAACACCATATATTTT. Translating it yields CASSVGGVSGNTIYF.

The chain carries TRBV27 and TRBJ1-5; 7 nucleotides line up with TRBD1. The CDR3 is made up of 16 amino acids. The germline CDR1 and CDR2 sequences are MNHEY and SMNVEV (reference sequence). The J segment lost 3 bases and the V segment lost 8 bases, leaving 13 bases of the junction unmatched. Here the CDR3 reads CASRPQAGGFNQPQHF. Written as DNA, the CDR3 is TGTGCCAGCCGACCCCAAGCAGGGGGATTCAATCAGCCCCAGCATTTT.